These T cell receptor beta chains were read from a single sample in a study of CD8+ T cells in alopecia areata. Some clones are missing from TCRdb's copy, which holds only in-frame ones; the method was immunoSEQ multiplex PCR. This table holds tens of thousands of clones, around 54% found once. Sample: NKG2D-high CD8+ T cells sorted from blood. The source is a human donor with alopecia areata. Each CDR3 is given with its conserved first and last residue. D genes are given only for firm matches. A row's size may be missing; if present it is once, few, many or a size class.

CDR3 length	clone size	V gene	J gene	D gene	CDR3 DNA	CDR3 protein
13	NA	TRBV27	TRBJ2-7	NA	TGTGCCAGCAGAGGGGGGCACTCCTACGAGCAGTACTTC	CASRGGHSYEQYF
14	NA	TRBV29-1	TRBJ1-2	NA	TGCAGCGTTATCAAGGGGGGCCTTAACTATGGCTACACCTTC	CSVIKGGLNYGYTF
14	NA	TRBV27	TRBJ2-6	NA	TGTGCCAGCAGTTTATCGACTGGGGCCAACGTCCTGACTTTC	CASSLSTGANVLTF
14	NA	TRBV27	TRBJ2-1	NA	TGTGCCAGCAGCCTCAGGGGCAGCTACAATGAGCAGTTCTTC	CASSLRGSYNEQFF
14	NA	TRBV28	TRBJ2-7	TRBD1	TGTGCCAGCAGCAAACCAGGACAGGGCTACGAGCAGTACTTC	CASSKPGQGYEQYF
14	NA	TRBV29-1	TRBJ2-7	TRBD1	TGCAGCGTTATCCTTACAGGGGCCGTCTACGAGCAGTACTTC	CSVILTGAVYEQYF
14	NA	TRBV29-1	TRBJ2-2	NA	TGCAGCGTTGATGCCGACGTAAACACCGGGGAGCTGTTTTTT	CSVDADVNTGELFF
13	few	TRBV29-1	TRBJ2-1	NA	TGCAGCGCGATCTTGGGACTTCGAAATGAGCAGTTCTTC	CSAILGLRNEQFF
13	NA	TRBV27	TRBJ2-1	NA	TGTGCCAGCAGTTTATCGAATGTCAATGAGCAGTTCTTC	CASSLSNVNEQFF
14	NA	TRBV7-9	TRBJ2-3	NA	TGTGCCAGGTCGGAACTATTACACACAGATACGCAGTATTTT	CARSELLHTDTQYF
14	NA	TRBV28	TRBJ1-5	NA	TGTGCCAGCAAACCTCAAACAGGGACTCAGCCCCAGCATTTT	CASKPQTGTQPQHF
13	NA	TRBV29-1	TRBJ2-2	NA	TGCAGCGTTGACCAGGGAGCGACCGGGGAGCTGTTTTTT	CSVDQGATGELFF
15	NA	TRBV4-2	TRBJ1-1	TRBD1	TGTGCCAGCAGCCAAGATGGGACAGGGACCACTGAAGCTTTCTTT	CASSQDGTGTTEAFF
11	few	TRBV21-1	TRBJ2-3	NA	TGTGCCAGCAGACCCGACGGCACGCAGTATTTT	CASRPDGTQYF
15	NA	TRBV4-1	TRBJ1-4	TRBD1	TGCGCCAGCAGCCAAGATGGGGACAGGGATGAAAAACTGTTTTTT	CASSQDGDRDEKLFF
14	NA	TRBV27	TRBJ2-7	NA	TGTGCCAGCAGTTTAAGGTACGGAACCTACGAGCAGTACTTC	CASSLRYGTYEQYF
15	few	TRBV25-1	TRBJ2-7	NA	TGTGCCAGCAGTGAATACGGGGGTCACGACAACGAGCAGTACTTC	CASSEYGGHDNEQYF
15	NA	TRBV4-1	TRBJ1-5	NA	TGTGCCAGCAGCCAAGCTCGGCAGAGCAATCAGCCCCAGCATTTT	CASSQARQSNQPQHF
14	NA	TRBV6-6	TRBJ2-4	NA	TGTGCCAGCAGCCACCCTTCCGAGTCCAACATTCAGTACTTC	CASSHPSESNIQYF
16	once	TRBV27	TRBJ2-1	TRBD2	TGTGCCAGCAGTTCGATAGCGGGAAGCTCCTACAATGAGCAGTTCTTC	CASSSIAGSSYNEQFF
13	once	TRBV6-5	TRBJ2-1	NA	TGTGCCAGCAGTTGGGTCCGGGGCACTGAGCAGTTCTTC	CASSWVRGTEQFF
11	few	TRBV6-6	TRBJ2-5	NA	TGTGCCAGCAGTCTCCGGGAGACCCAGTACTTC	CASSLRETQYF
12	few	TRBV7-9	TRBJ1-1	TRBD1	TGTGCCAGCAGCTTACGGGACAGAGAAGCTTTCTTT	CASSLRDREAFF
15	few	TRBV10-3	TRBJ2-2	TRBD2	TGTGCCATCAGTGCACTAGCGAGGAGCACCGGGGAGCTGTTTTTT	CAISALARSTGELFF
16	NA	TRBV9	TRBJ2-2	NA	TGTGCCAGCAGCGCGGTTTCTAGGGGGGACACCGGGGAGCTGTTTTTT	CASSAVSRGDTGELFF
13	NA	TRBV2	TRBJ2-2	NA	TGTGCCAGTCAAGCAGGAGGCACCGGGGAGCTGTTTTTT	CASQAGGTGELFF
15	NA	TRBV14	TRBJ2-7	NA	TGTGCCAGCAGCCAACCCCGCTCTGGAACCTACGAGCAGTACTTC	CASSQPRSGTYEQYF
15	NA	TRBV4-1	TRBJ2-7	NA	TGCGCCAGCAGCCAAGAAGGTATAGGGGGCTACGAGCAGTACTTC	CASSQEGIGGYEQYF
18	NA	TRBV9	TRBJ2-3	TRBD2	TGTGCCAGCAGCGCTGGACTAGCGGGGGGACCGAGCACAGATACGCAGTATTTT	CASSAGLAGGPSTDTQYF
13	few	TRBV29-1	TRBJ1-1	NA	TGCAGCACTCAGGGCCCCGCCAGCACTGAAGCTTTCTTT	CSTQGPASTEAFF
16	NA	TRBV6-5	TRBJ2-1	TRBD2	TGTGCCAGCAGTTACTCGTCGGGGGGGGCTCGCAATGAGCAGTTCTTC	CASSYSSGGARNEQFF
15	NA	TRBV4-1	TRBJ2-7	NA	TGCGCCAGCAGCCAAGAGTTGGACGGTGCCTACGAGCAGTACTTC	CASSQELDGAYEQYF
13	NA	TRBV4-1	TRBJ1-2	NA	TGCGCCAGCAGCCTCAGAGAAGGGAATGGCTACACCTTC	CASSLREGNGYTF
14	NA	TRBV11-2	TRBJ2-7	NA	TGTGCCAGCAGCTTAGATGGGACTCACTACGAGCAGTACTTC	CASSLDGTHYEQYF
13	NA	TRBV6-6	TRBJ2-3	NA	TGTGCCAGCATTACCGGGGTCACAGATACGCAGTATTTT	CASITGVTDTQYF
18	few	TRBV28	TRBJ2-3	TRBD2	TGTGCCAGCAGTTTCCCCTCTAGCGGGGGGGCCATTGGAGATACGCAGTATTTT	CASSFPSSGGAIGDTQYF
12	once	TRBV5-6	TRBJ2-2	NA	TGTGCCAGCAGCAGGGGTTCCGGGGAGCTGTTTTTT	CASSRGSGELFF
14	NA	TRBV29-1	TRBJ2-3	TRBD2	TGCACCCTTTTCCTAGCGGGAGAATCAGATACGCAGTATTTT	CTLFLAGESDTQYF
11	few	TRBV29-1	TRBJ2-1	TRBD1	TGCAGCGTTGGGACAGGGAATGAGCAGTTCTTC	CSVGTGNEQFF
14	NA	TRBV27	TRBJ1-2	NA	TGTGCCAGCAGTTTATCGATCGGGCGTCATGGCTACACCTTC	CASSLSIGRHGYTF
15	NA	TRBV18	TRBJ2-1	TRBD2	TGTGCCAGCCGAGGACTAGCGGGGTCCTACAATGAGCAGTTCTTC	CASRGLAGSYNEQFF
13	NA	TRBV4-1	TRBJ2-4	NA	TGCGCCAGCAGCCCCGAACTAGGTTCCATTCAGTACTTC	CASSPELGSIQYF
15	NA	TRBV5-1	TRBJ2-3	NA	TGCGCCAGCAGCTTGGGGACGGAAAGCACAGATACGCAGTATTTT	CASSLGTESTDTQYF
13	NA	TRBV30	TRBJ2-3	TRBD2	TGTGCCTGGAGTCTAGCGGTCACAGATACGCAGTATTTT	CAWSLAVTDTQYF
12	NA	TRBV9	TRBJ1-2	NA	TGTGCCAGCAGCGTAGCAGGGTATGGCTACACCTTC	CASSVAGYGYTF
15	NA	TRBV9	TRBJ2-7	TRBD2	TGTGCCAGCAGCGTACTAGCGGGAGAGGGCTACGAGCAGTACTTC	CASSVLAGEGYEQYF
12	many	TRBV30	TRBJ2-1	TRBD1	TGTGCCTGGACCGGGACAGGGCCAGGGCAGTTCTTC	CAWTGTGPGQFF
13	NA	TRBV2	TRBJ1-5	NA	TGTGCCAGCAGTGAAGCAACAGGGCAGCCCCAGCATTTT	CASSEATGQPQHF
16	NA	TRBV7-9	TRBJ2-1	TRBD1	TGTGCCAGCAGCTTACCGCCGGGACAGTTGGAGAATGAGCAGTTCTTC	CASSLPPGQLENEQFF
17	few	TRBV2	TRBJ1-2	NA	TGTGCCAGCAGTGATCTGTACAGGGCCCTCCCTAGCAATGGCTACACCTTC	CASSDLYRALPSNGYTF
18	few	TRBV7-9	TRBJ2-6	TRBD1	TGTGCCAGCAGCCCGATAGGACAGGGACCCTCTGGGGCCAACGTCCTGACTTTC	CASSPIGQGPSGANVLTF
14	few	TRBV27	TRBJ1-1	NA	TGTGCCAGCAGTTTACTGGGGACGAACACTGAAGCTTTCTTT	CASSLLGTNTEAFF
12	NA	TRBV9	TRBJ2-2	NA	TGTGCCAGCGGACCTTACACCGGGGAGCTGTTTTTT	CASGPYTGELFF
14	NA	TRBV5-1	TRBJ2-7	NA	TGCGCCAGCAGTTGGGGTGCCGGGGGCTACGAGCAGTACTTC	CASSWGAGGYEQYF